A selection of T cell receptor beta chains follows, all from one sample in a study of tumor-infiltrating lymphocytes in primary liver carcinoma. Using its own MiXCR run on the multiplex PCR reads, TCRdb lists one record per CDR3 protein. The sample shows about 120,000 distinct CDR3 sequences, around two thirds of them seen only once. The source material was tumor-adjacent normal liver tissue. Receptor source: a woman in her sixties or seventies with primary liver carcinoma and hepatitis B virus infection. CDR3s include the opening cysteine and the closing phenylalanine or tryptophan.

CDR3 protein: CASSLQLRVEQFF
V gene: TRBV7-2
J gene: TRBJ2-1

CDR3 protein: CASSLPAGTFSYEQFF
V gene: TRBV28
J gene: -

CDR3 protein: CASSETSGRSWNEQCF
V gene: TRBV5-4
J gene: TRBJ2-7

CDR3 protein: CARRPQGEIKIVGELFF
V gene: TRBV30
J gene: TRBJ2-2

CDR3 protein: CASSLGTSGRATMVYEQYF
V gene: TRBV28
J gene: TRBJ2-7

CDR3 protein: CASSSGLAENIQNF
V gene: TRBV9
J gene: TRBJ2-4

CDR3 protein: CASSALEREQYF
V gene: TRBV5-5
J gene: TRBJ2-7

CDR3 protein: CASSLRGLAELRVRMDTQYF
V gene: TRBV11-2
J gene: TRBJ2-3

CDR3 protein: CASSYGTHDGYIF
V gene: TRBV6-5
J gene: TRBJ1-2

CDR3 protein: CVSHGGLVFYNEQFF
V gene: TRBV12-3/TRBV12-4
J gene: TRBJ2-1

CDR3 protein: CASRRTGSSGELFF
V gene: TRBV6-5
J gene: TRBJ2-2